This TCR beta chain was captured in a study of cytomegalovirus exposure and HLA in healthy donors. General study points: On later analysis, the bulk of CMV-associated TCR beta chains appeared to be HLA-restricted. Within an earlier analysis, most TCR beta V segments proved productive either about 90% or about 30% of the time.

The PCR was carried out with 60 Vbeta primers and 13 Jbeta primers. The assay was immunoSEQ multiplex PCR, and TCRdb's table has in-frame clones only and misses some. This table has 60,000 to 100,000 clones, around 81% appearing once. About this clone itself: The antigen remains unidentified.

J was trimmed by 2 bases and V by 3 bases; bases with no gene match: 9. Germline-derived CDR1 and CDR2 are MNHEY and SMNVEV (reference sequence). The CDR3 sequence is 18 residues long. The sequenced sample was PBMCs. The chain uses TRBV27 and TRBJ2-6; 8 bases are shared with TRBD1. The receptor's source is a male donor in good health and CMV-seropositive. CDR3 in DNA: TGTGCCAGCAGTTTTTTAGGACAGGGTGTTGCTGGGGCCAACGTCCTGACTTTC. Protein product: CASSFLGQGVAGANVLTF. Full variable domain (outside the CDR3, taken from reference TRBV27 and TRBJ2-6): EAQVTQNPRYLITVTGKKLTVTCSQNMNHEYMSWYRQDPGLGLRQIYYSMNVEVTDKGDVPEGYKVSRKEKRNFPLILESPSPNQTSLYFCASSFLGQGVAGANVLTFGAGSRLTVL.